Listed below are T cell receptor beta chains from one sample, sequenced in a study of Ad26.COV2.S vaccination and SARS-CoV-2 variants. The data were produced by immunoSEQ multiplex PCR, yet TCRdb's version contains in-frame clones alone and is incomplete. Here the sample spans around 300,000 clones, approximately 90% being singletons. The sequenced sample was peripheral blood, obtained in a trial of Ad26.COV2.S vaccine versus placebo. All receptors derive from a person aged 18 to 59 who received the Ad26.COV2.S COVID-19 vaccine or a placebo. Both conserved end residues are part of each CDR3. The D gene is left open where the match is weak. Clone sizes are given selectively: once, few, many, or a class where the clone is expanded.

J,D,V,size,DNA,CDR3
TRBJ2-3,TRBD2,TRBV9,-,TGTGCCAGCAGCGGCACCGGGACTAGCGGGAGTAGCAGGCATCCAGATACGCAGTATTTT,CASSGTGTSGSSRHPDTQYF
TRBJ2-3,-,TRBV5-1,-,TGCGCCAGCAGCTTGAGCACAGATACGCAGTATTTT,CASSLSTDTQYF
TRBJ1-4,-,TRBV28,-,TGTGCCAGCAGCCCGAGCCCCATTGGAACTGTTTTTAATGAAAAACTGTTTTTT,CASSPSPIGTVFNEKLFF
TRBJ2-2,-,TRBV10-3,-,TGTGCTGCAAGCGAATCGAACACCGGGGAGCTGTTTTTT,CAASESNTGELFF
TRBJ2-3,-,TRBV11-2,-,TGTGCCAGCAGTCGACCGGGACTCCGAGATACGCAGTATTTT,CASSRPGLRDTQYF
TRBJ1-6,TRBD1,TRBV27,-,TGTGCCAGCAGCTACAGGGGTGGTAATTCACCCCTCCACTTT,CASSYRGGNSPLHF
TRBJ2-1,TRBD1,TRBV18,-,TGTGCCAGCTCACCGGGACAGCACAATGAGCAGTTCTTC,CASSPGQHNEQFF
TRBJ1-1,-,TRBV27,-,TGTGCCAGCAGTCCCCGGGGGGCCACTGAAGCTTTCTTT,CASSPRGATEAFF
TRBJ2-7,TRBD2,TRBV15,-,TGTGCCACCAGCACAGGTCCTAGCGGGAGTCACGTACAATTCTACGAGCAGTACTTC,CATSTGPSGSHVQFYEQYF
TRBJ2-5,-,TRBV10-1,once,TGCGCCAGCAGTGAGGGGGAAGAGACCCAGTACTTC,CASSEGEETQYF
TRBJ1-5,TRBD1,TRBV30,-,TGTGCCTGGAGTGCAGCCCGGGACAGTGTAAATCAGCCCCAGCATTTT,CAWSAARDSVNQPQHF
TRBJ1-6,TRBD1,TRBV18,-,TGTGCCAGCTCACCGCTCGGACAGGGCAACTCCTATAATTCACCCCTCCACTTT,CASSPLGQGNSYNSPLHF
TRBJ1-5,-,TRBV18,few,TGTGCCAGCTCACCCTCGGTCGGCAATCAGCCCCAGCATTTT,CASSPSVGNQPQHF
TRBJ1-1,-,TRBV5-6,-,TGTGCCAGCAGCTTGGCTGTAGGGGTTAACACTGAAGCTTTCTTT,CASSLAVGVNTEAFF
TRBJ2-2,-,TRBV14,-,TGTGCCAGCAGCCAAGATCGTCCCGGTTGGGACGGGGAGCTGTTTTTT,CASSQDRPGWDGELFF
TRBJ2-7,-,TRBV5-1,-,TGCGCCAGCAGTTTTACGGGGCCCTCCTACGAGCAGTACTTC,CASSFTGPSYEQYF
TRBJ1-2,TRBD1,TRBV29-1,-,TGCAGCGCTACCGGGACAGGGATCAATGGCTACACCTTC,CSATGTGINGYTF
TRBJ2-1,-,TRBV18,-,TGTGCCAGCTCACCTACGACCCAGACTCCTTCCTACAATGAGCAGTTCTTC,CASSPTTQTPSYNEQFF
TRBJ1-1,-,TRBV6-2/TRBV6-3,-,TGTGCCAGCAGTTACGACAGGGAAGCTTTCTTT,CASSYDREAFF
TRBJ2-7,-,TRBV7-2,-,TGTGCCAGCAGCTTAGGGGTCCTGGGGGGCTACGAGCAGTACTTC,CASSLGVLGGYEQYF
TRBJ2-3,TRBD2,TRBV18,-,TGTGCCAGCTCACGGCGGGGGGGCACAGATACGCAGTATTTT,CASSRRGGTDTQYF
TRBJ2-3,-,TRBV7-9,-,TGTGCCAGCAGCCCAAAGGCCGGGAGCACAGATACGCAGTATTTT,CASSPKAGSTDTQYF
TRBJ2-3,TRBD2,TRBV6-5,-,TGTGCCAGCAGCTGGGACTATTCCGCAGATACGCAGTATTTT,CASSWDYSADTQYF
TRBJ1-1,-,TRBV3-1/TRBV3-2,once,TGTGCCAGCAGCCAGACGGGGGTAGCTTTCTTT,CASSQTGVAFF
TRBJ1-1,-,TRBV24-1,-,TGTGCCACCATACAGGGCTGGGGCCGCACTGAAGCTTTCTTT,CATIQGWGRTEAFF